One and the same sample provided the 18 T cell receptor beta chains below, sequenced in a study of blood T cell repertoires in COVID-19. Measured with immunoSEQ multiplex PCR; TCRdb has only the in-frame clones, and not every one. The table includes roughly 200,000 clones, roughly 83% detected once. The specimen sequenced was peripheral blood. The receptors were sampled from a woman between 40 and 55 years old with COVID-19, enrolled during active disease.

The chain employs TRBV19 and TRBJ1-4; 9 bases agree with TRBD1. Germline loops: CDR1 LNHDA, CDR2 SQIVND (reference sequence). This CDR3 is 17 amino acids long. V shed 5 bases and J 0 bases; nucleotides not matched to a gene: 7. The CDR3 spells CASSPRDRATTNEKLFF. The CDR3 nucleotides read TGTGCCAGTAGTCCCCGGGACAGGGCTACAACTAATGAAAAACTGTTTTTT.

The chain recombines TRBV7-8 with TRBJ2-5; TRBD2 might be the D (6 bases). Germline values: CDR1 SGHVS, CDR2 FQNEAQ. Trimming cost V 6 bases and J 5 bases, with 13 bases left between them. The CDR3 runs 13 residues. CDR3 loop: CASRRRGAETQYF. The CDR3 coding sequence is TGTGCCAGCAGGAGGCGGGGTGCCGAGACCCAGTACTTC. The full variable domain, completed using reference TRBV7-8 and TRBJ2-5, is GAGVSQSPRYKVAKRGQDVALRCDPISGHVSLFWYQQALGQGPEFLTYFQNEAQLDKSGLPSDRFFAERPEGSVSTLKIQRTQQEDSAVYLCASRRRGAETQYFGPGTRLLVL.

The rearrangement uses TRBV10-2 and TRBJ1-1; D unresolved. The CDR3 consists of 15 residues. V gave up 3 bases and J gave up 5 bases, with 16 bases separating them. In germline, CDR1 is WSHSY, CDR2 SAAADI. DNA of the CDR3: TGCGCCAGCAGTGACCCTGGGGAGTTGCAGACTGAAGCTTTCTTT. Protein sequence: CASSDPGELQTEAFF.

The genes are TRBV11-2 and TRBJ2-1, with TRBD1 identical over 8 bases. Germline values: CDR1 SGHAT, CDR2 FQNNGV. The trim removed 2 bases at V and 7 bases at J, leaving 7 bases unmatched. The CDR3 consists of 15 residues. CDR3 bases: TGTGCCAGCAGCTTAATGACAGGGGTGTGGAATGAGCAGTTCTTC. This sequence encodes CASSLMTGVWNEQFF.

This clone was observed a few times. The J gene is TRBJ1-2, the V gene TRBV27, with TRBD1 matching 7 bases. CDR1 and CDR2 (germline): MNHEY, SMNVEV (reference sequence). This CDR3 is built from 15 residues. V shed 0 bases and J 4 bases; nucleotides not matched to a gene: 5. CDR3 nucleotide sequence: TGTGCCAGCAGTTTATCAGGGGGCGGTAGCTATGGCTACACCTTC. Translating gives CASSLSGGGSYGYTF.

The rearrangement uses TRBV18 and TRBJ1-4, with D maybe TRBD1 (5 bases). The CDR3 is made up of 14 amino acids. V lost 3 bases and J 7 bases, leaving 12 bases between the germline ends. CDR1 and CDR2 (germline): KGHSH, LQKENI. The CDR3 coding sequence is TGTGCCAGCTCACCCCAGGTGGGGCGTGAAAAACTGTTTTTT. Translated: CASSPQVGREKLFF.

The chain links TRBV6-2 or TRBV6-3 to TRBJ2-5, with D possibly TRBD1 on 6 matching bases. This CDR3 has 14 amino acids. CDR1 is MNHEY and CDR2 is SVGEGT in the germline V gene. The V end lost 5 bases, the J end lost 4 bases, and 14 bases lay between the germline ends. The CDR3 loop is CASSTTGFRETQYF. The DNA of the CDR3 is TGTGCCAGCAGTACGACAGGTTTCCGAGAGACCCAGTACTTC.

This sequence joins TRBV28 and TRBJ2-7, with D possibly matching TRBD2 (5 bases). Germline lookup yields CDR1 MDHEN and CDR2 SYDVKM. Between the trimmed V and J ends, which lost 7 bases and 5 bases, there was a span of 18 bases. The CDR3 has 14 amino acids. The CDR3 DNA sequence: TGTGCCAGCATTCGCGAAGGAGGAAATAACGAGCAGTACTTC. This gives the protein CASIREGGNNEQYF.

The chain recombines TRBV28 with TRBJ1-4, with TRBD1 matching 9 bases. The CDR3 spans 15 residues. With 8 bases clipped from V and 3 bases from J, the junction kept 7 bases outside the gene matches. CDR1 and CDR2 (germline): MDHEN, SYDVKM. Here the CDR3 reads CASGNRGRSNEKLFF. The CDR3 DNA reads TGTGCCAGCGGCAACAGGGGGCGGTCTAATGAAAAACTGTTTTTT. Complete variable domain (other parts from reference TRBV28 and TRBJ1-4): DVKVTQSSRYLVKRTGEKVFLECVQDMDHENMFWYRQDPGLGLRLIYFSYDVKMKEKGDIPEGYSVSREKKERFSLILESASTNQTSMYLCASGNRGRSNEKLFFGSGTQLSVL.

This clone was seen a single time. V and J are TRBV28 and TRBJ1-5, with 7 bases identical to TRBD1. Losses at the gene ends were 5 bases for V and 6 bases for J; bases not matched to a gene: 7. Germline V gene data show CDR1 as MDHEN and CDR2 as SYDVKM. The CDR3 covers 14 residues. Written as DNA, the CDR3 is TGTGCCAGCAGTCCCGGGACAGTAGGTCAGCCCCAGCATTTT. It is translated as CASSPGTVGQPQHF.

The CDR3 coding sequence is TGTGCCAGCAGCTTCGAGGGTAGCAATCAGCCCCAGCATTTT. Its translation is CASSFEGSNQPQHF. V usage is TRBV11-2 and J usage is TRBJ1-5, with D unresolved. V was shortened by 3 bases and J by 0 bases, with 6 bases between the two germline ends. The CDR3 is 14 residues long. CDR1 and CDR2 from the germline V gene are SGHAT and FQNNGV.

This chain joins TRBV28 and TRBJ2-4; 12 bases are shared with TRBD1. The ends lost 9 bases at V and 6 bases at J; junction bases unmatched: 12. CDR1 MDHEN and CDR2 SYDVKM come from the germline V gene. The CDR3 loop spans 16 amino acids. The CDR3 DNA is TGTGCCAGTTGGGCACAGGGACAGGGGGCTGGAAACATTCAGTACTTC. Translating gives CASWAQGQGAGNIQYF.

V gene TRBV7-3 combines with J gene TRBJ2-1; D not resolved. The length of the CDR3 is 14 residues. V was shortened by 4 bases and J by 9 bases, with 16 bases between the two germline ends. Germline CDR1 reads SGHTA; CDR2 reads FQGTGA. In DNA form, the CDR3 reads TGTGCCAGCAGCTCCCCGGGTATACCGGCTGAGCAGTTCTTC. Its protein product is CASSSPGIPAEQFF. The full variable domain, its missing parts supplied by reference TRBV7-3 and TRBJ2-1, is GAGVSQTPSNKVTEKGKYVELRCDPISGHTALYWYRQSLGQGPEFLIYFQGTGAADDSGLPNDRFFAVRPEGSVSTLKIQRTERGDSAVYLCASSSPGIPAEQFFGPGTRLTVL.

The J gene is TRBJ2-5, the V gene TRBV6-5; 7 bases line up with TRBD1. Germline V lookup: CDR1 MNHEY, CDR2 SVGAGI. This CDR3 is 15 amino acids long. Trimming cost V 2 bases and J 2 bases; bases outside gene matches: 5. CDR3 in DNA: TGTGCCAGCAGTTACACGGGACAGTATCAAGAGACCCAGTACTTC. Its translation is CASSYTGQYQETQYF.

About this clone: The junction shows a germline mismatch at one end, possibly a read error. The chain recombines TRBV6-2 or TRBV6-3 with TRBJ1-2; 7 bases line up with TRBD1. Germline V CDR1 and CDR2: MNHEY, SVGEGT. The CDR3 runs 14 residues. CDR3 nucleotides: TGTGCCAGCAGTTACCAGGGGGACTCCTTTTCGATCGCCTTC. It translates to CASSYQGDSFSIAF.

V and J are TRBV6-5 and TRBJ2-3; possibly TRBD2 for D (5 bases). The V end was cut by 0 bases, the J end by 3 bases, with 10 bases between. CDR1 is MNHEY, CDR2 SVGAGI, per germline. The CDR3 is made up of 15 amino acids. The CDR3 spells CASSYSWGVTDTQYF. CDR3 coding DNA: TGTGCCAGCAGTTACTCGTGGGGAGTAACAGATACGCAGTATTTT.

This clone was detected only a few times. The V call is TRBV19, the J call TRBJ2-3, with D unclear. The length of the CDR3 is 12 residues. Trimming took off 5 bases at V and 9 bases at J, with 12 bases between the two ends. Germline CDR1 and CDR2: LNHDA and SQIVND (reference sequence). As DNA, the CDR3 is TGTGCCAGTAGTGGTCTAGAGCAGACGCAGTATTTT. Protein: CASSGLEQTQYF.

The chain is built from TRBV2 and TRBJ2-7; 14 bases are shared with TRBD2. The CDR3 has 14 residues. Germline V CDR1 and CDR2: SNHLY, FYNNEI. Losses at the gene ends were 6 bases for V and 2 bases for J; bases not matched to a gene: 0. The CDR3 loop is CASRGLAGAYEQYF. The CDR3 nucleotides are TGTGCCAGCAGGGGACTAGCGGGAGCCTACGAGCAGTACTTC.